This T cell receptor beta chain is drawn from a study of cytomegalovirus exposure and HLA in healthy donors. CDR1 MNHNS and CDR2 SASEGT come from the germline V gene. V shed 4 bases, J shed 5 bases, and the junction held 8 bases outside the gene matches. CDR3 length: 16 residues. Using immunoSEQ multiplex PCR, the repertoire was profiled, and TCRdb retains in-frame clones only, with some absent. The repertoire has about 73,000 clones, around 90% of them found once; the top ten carry 3.5% to 4%. Overall study findings and caveats: The study put 160 or so TCR beta chains on its list as cytomegalovirus-associated.

There are a few counts of this clone. What it binds is not known. The sample consisted of PBMCs. The receptor comes from a woman aged 18-29 years in good health and CMV-seropositive. V is TRBV6-1 and J is TRBJ2-2; TRBD2 matches 9 bases. CDR3 coding DNA: TGTGCCAGCAGTGGGGATCCTAGCGGGGTTACCGGGGAGCTGTTTTTT. Translating it yields CASSGDPSGVTGELFF.